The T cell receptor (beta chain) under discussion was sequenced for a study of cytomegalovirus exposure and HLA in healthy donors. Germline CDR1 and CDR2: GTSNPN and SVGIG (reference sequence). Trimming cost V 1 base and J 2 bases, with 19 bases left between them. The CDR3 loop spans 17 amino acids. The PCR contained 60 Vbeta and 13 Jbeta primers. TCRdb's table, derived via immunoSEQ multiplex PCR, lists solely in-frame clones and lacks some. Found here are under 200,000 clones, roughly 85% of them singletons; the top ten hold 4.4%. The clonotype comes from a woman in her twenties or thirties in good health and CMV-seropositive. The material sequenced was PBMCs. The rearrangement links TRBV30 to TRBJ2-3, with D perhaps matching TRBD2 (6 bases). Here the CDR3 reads CAWSGIDQRANTDTQYF. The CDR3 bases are TGTGCCTGGAGTGGGATCGACCAGCGGGCTAACACAGATACGCAGTATTTT.